The sequence of this T cell receptor beta chain was determined in a study of T cells in Graves' hyperthyroidism and ophthalmopathy. At the level of the study: Peripheral blood was secured at the point of initial diagnosis, before any treatment. Whole-study findings and limits: Blood also contained most expanded thyroid clonotypes above 0.001.

The CDR3 regions of TCR beta were amplified from RNA transcripts. HTBI primers were employed in a first-round RT-PCR of the TCR CDR3. MiXCR, run by TCRdb on the multiplex PCR reads, gives a single entry per CDR3 protein. Among about 530,000 distinct CDR3 sequences, 17% were seen once, and the ten largest hold 17%. This clonotype was observed at least ten times. Its cognate antigen is unknown. In the ophthalmopathy cohort, Clinical Activity Score was at least 3, NOSPECS grade at least 4, and duration under 3 months. This CDR3 spans 13 amino acids. Trimming removed 6 bases from V and 1 base from J, with 13 bases in between. Per the germline V gene, CDR1 is DFQATT and CDR2 is SNEGSKA (reference sequence).

V usage is TRBV20-1 and J usage is TRBJ2-7; tentatively, D is TRBD1 (6 bases). The sequence was obtained from a woman in her late teens or twenties with Graves' ophthalmopathy. The sample was blood. CDR3 nucleotide sequence: TGCAGTGCCAGGACAGTACGATCCTACGAGCAGTACTTC. This sequence encodes CSARTVRSYEQYF.